This T cell receptor beta chain was observed in a study of shared clonotypes between healthy human individuals. Study overall: There were three CD4 naive, three CD4 memory, two CD8 naive and one CD8 memory plates per donor.

What CD8 memory combined were CD45RO+ cells and CCR7-negative CD45RA+ TemRA cells. Trimming took 5 bases from V and 7 from J, leaving 12 bases between them. CDR1 MNHEY and CDR2 SMNVEV come from the germline V gene (reference sequence). This CDR3 has 12 residues. Sequenced by immunoSEQ multiplex PCR; TCRdb stores in-frame clones only, minus some. The sample holds around 690,000 clones, about nine tenths seen once. The sequenced material came from memory CD8+ T cells from PBMCs. The subset here: CD45RO+ cells pooled with CCR7-negative TemRA cells. The chain links TRBV27 to TRBJ2-7, with a possible D match to TRBD1 (5 bases). This clonotype was sampled from a man aged 18 to 35 in good health. Some clones in this sample may be carry-over from other donors' samples. The CDR3 nucleotides read TGTGCCAGCAGTCAGCAGGGTATGGAGCAGTACTTC. It translates to CASSQQGMEQYF.